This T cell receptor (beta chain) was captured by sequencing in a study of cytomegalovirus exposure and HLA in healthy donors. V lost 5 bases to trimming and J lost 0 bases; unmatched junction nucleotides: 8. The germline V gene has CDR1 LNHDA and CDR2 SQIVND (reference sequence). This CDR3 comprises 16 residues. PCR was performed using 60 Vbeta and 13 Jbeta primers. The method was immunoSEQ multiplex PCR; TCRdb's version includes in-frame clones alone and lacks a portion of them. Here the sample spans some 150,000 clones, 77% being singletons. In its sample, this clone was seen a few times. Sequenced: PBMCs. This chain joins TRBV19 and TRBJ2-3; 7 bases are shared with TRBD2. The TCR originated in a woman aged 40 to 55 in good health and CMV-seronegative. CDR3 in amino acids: CASSSPGRGSTDTQYF. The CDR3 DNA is TGTGCCAGTAGTTCGCCGGGGCGGGGGAGCACAGATACGCAGTATTTT.